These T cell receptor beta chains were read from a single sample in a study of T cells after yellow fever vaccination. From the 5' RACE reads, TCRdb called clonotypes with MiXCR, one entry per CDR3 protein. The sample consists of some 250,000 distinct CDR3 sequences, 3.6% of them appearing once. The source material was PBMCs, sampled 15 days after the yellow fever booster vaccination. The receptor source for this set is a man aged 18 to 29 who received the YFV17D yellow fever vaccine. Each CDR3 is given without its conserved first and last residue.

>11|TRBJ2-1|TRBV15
ATSRVLAEEQF
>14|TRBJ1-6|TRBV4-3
ASSPRDSSYNSPLH
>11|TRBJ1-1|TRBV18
ASSPNRGRIAF
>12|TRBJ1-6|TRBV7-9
ASSLAQGNSPLH
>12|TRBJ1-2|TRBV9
ASTMGLGYYGYT
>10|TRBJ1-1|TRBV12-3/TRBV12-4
ASNLGDTEAF
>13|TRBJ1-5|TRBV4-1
ASSQDGGRLGPQH
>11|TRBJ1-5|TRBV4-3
ASSLGENQPQH
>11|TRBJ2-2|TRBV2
ASRVGNTGELF
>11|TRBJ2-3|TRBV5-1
ASSFGSTDTQY
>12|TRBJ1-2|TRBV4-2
ASSQVGQGYGYT
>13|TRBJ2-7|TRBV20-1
SAREWRLFSYEQY
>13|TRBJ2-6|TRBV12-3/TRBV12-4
ASSSQVSGANVLT
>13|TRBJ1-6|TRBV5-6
ASTNGGGFGSPLH
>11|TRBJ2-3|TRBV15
ATSARGKDTQY
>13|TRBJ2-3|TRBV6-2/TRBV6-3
ASSYSLAGSDTQY
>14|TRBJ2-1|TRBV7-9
ASTPPGLAGGNEQF
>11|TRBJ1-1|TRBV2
ASGEEVNTEAF
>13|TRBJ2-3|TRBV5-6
ASSLEQYSTDTQY
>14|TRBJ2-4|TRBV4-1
ASSQGAAVAKNIQY
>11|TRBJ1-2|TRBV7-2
ASSTTTNYGYT
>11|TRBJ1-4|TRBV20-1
SATGTTNEKLF
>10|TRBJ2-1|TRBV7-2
ASSEQGYEQF
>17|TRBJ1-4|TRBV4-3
ASSQDIPGRFATNEKLF